The present TCR beta chain was sequenced within a study of spatial heterogeneity in lung cancer. Study context: The mean occurrence of each unique TCR and UMI combination in raw reads exceeded nine. Whole-study findings and limits: For expanded intratumoral alpha and beta TCRs, counts tracked tumor mutation counts. Coverage of tumor T cells, an estimated figure, was around 7% for alpha and around 13% for beta chains. Ubiquitous expanded TCR counts tracked ubiquitous nonsynonymous mutations, and regional counts tracked regional ones.

The time point is: sample taken at primary tumor resection. Tumor, nontumor lung or frozen PBMC supplied whole RNA that was sequenced unsorted. This clonotype is labeled medium-sized. No antigen is known for it. Since the library was made to target alpha chains, this beta chain is a stray read and its abundance is not meaningful. From the 5' RACE reads, TCRdb called clonotypes with MiXCR, one entry per CDR3 protein. The sample holds more than 1,000 distinct CDR3 sequences; about 12% are singletons and the top ten take more than 15%. The sequencing here drew on lung tumor tissue, taken at surgery. The TCR was taken from a male donor with early-stage non-small cell lung cancer.

CDR3 sequence (DNA): TGCAGTGCTAGTCCGGCGGGGGGTTACACAGATACGCAGTATTTT. Translation: CSASPAGGYTDTQYF. V usage is TRBV20-1 and J usage is TRBJ2-3; 8 bases fit TRBD2. V was pared by 3 bases and J by 2 bases, with 7 bases of the junction left unmatched. The CDR3 contains 15 residues. Germline V gene data show CDR1 as DFQATT and CDR2 as SNEGSKA (reference sequence).